A selection of T cell receptor beta chains follows, all from one sample in a study of beta chain features in type 1 diabetes. The repertoire was sequenced with immunoSEQ multiplex PCR; TCRdb's copy has only in-frame clones and lacks some. Of a few hundred thousand clones in the sample, approximately 11% were seen once. Sequenced material: naive CD4+ T cells from blood. All receptors come from a man younger than 40 with type 1 diabetes. Both conserved end residues are part of each CDR3. A D gene is named only where the DNA matches it firmly. The size entry is marked missing in some rows and otherwise reads once, few, many or a size class.

v_gene: TRBV23-1; j_gene: TRBJ1-1; d_gene: .; abundance: .; CDR3nt: TGCGCCAGCAGTCAGCCGTTCAGGAGTGTCGGGGACACTGAAGCTTTCTTT; CDR3aa: CASSQPFRSVGDTEAFF
v_gene: TRBV7-8; j_gene: TRBJ2-2; d_gene: TRBD2; abundance: .; CDR3nt: TGTGCCAGCAGCCGACGGGGGGGCCCGAACACCGGGGAGCTGTTTTTT; CDR3aa: CASSRRGGPNTGELFF
v_gene: TRBV19; j_gene: TRBJ2-7; d_gene: TRBD1; abundance: few; CDR3nt: TGTGCCAGTAGTATGGACAGGGTGGACGAGCAGTACTTC; CDR3aa: CASSMDRVDEQYF
v_gene: TRBV5-5; j_gene: TRBJ2-7; d_gene: .; abundance: .; CDR3nt: TGTGCCAGCAGCTTTCCCCAGGGGTCCAGGATGGAGCAGTACTTC; CDR3aa: CASSFPQGSRMEQYF
v_gene: TRBV19; j_gene: TRBJ2-5; d_gene: TRBD2; abundance: .; CDR3nt: TGTGCCAGTAGTCGTAGCGGGACGGAGACCCAGTACTTC; CDR3aa: CASSRSGTETQYF
v_gene: TRBV7-2; j_gene: TRBJ2-7; d_gene: .; abundance: few; CDR3nt: TGTGCCAGCAGCTTAGCGGGGCTGGGGGAGCAGTACTTC; CDR3aa: CASSLAGLGEQYF
v_gene: TRBV7-3; j_gene: TRBJ2-1; d_gene: TRBD2; abundance: .; CDR3nt: TGTGCCAGCAGCTCCACCACGGGGGGGCCTAATGAGCAGTTCTTC; CDR3aa: CASSSTTGGPNEQFF
v_gene: TRBV11-2; j_gene: TRBJ2-2; d_gene: TRBD1; abundance: few; CDR3nt: TGTGCCACCTCATGGACAGGGAACACCGGGGAGCTGTTTTTT; CDR3aa: CATSWTGNTGELFF
v_gene: TRBV7-2; j_gene: TRBJ2-5; d_gene: .; abundance: .; CDR3nt: TGTGCCAGCAGTAAACAGGGAGAGACCCAGTACTTC; CDR3aa: CASSKQGETQYF
v_gene: TRBV5-4; j_gene: TRBJ2-3; d_gene: TRBD2; abundance: .; CDR3nt: TGTGCCAGCAAGCCGGGGCTAGCGGGATTCGATACGCAGTATTTT; CDR3aa: CASKPGLAGFDTQYF
v_gene: TRBV6-5; j_gene: TRBJ1-2; d_gene: TRBD1; abundance: .; CDR3nt: TGTGCCAGCAGTACACAGGGGGTAAGGGGCTACACCTTC; CDR3aa: CASSTQGVRGYTF
v_gene: TRBV5-1; j_gene: TRBJ2-3; d_gene: .; abundance: few; CDR3nt: TGCGCCAGCAGCCCGACAGGCACAGATACGCAGTATTTT; CDR3aa: CASSPTGTDTQYF
v_gene: TRBV5-1; j_gene: TRBJ2-1; d_gene: .; abundance: .; CDR3nt: TGCGCCAGCAGCTGGTCGGCAGGGTCCTACAATGAGCAGTTCTTC; CDR3aa: CASSWSAGSYNEQFF
v_gene: TRBV25-1; j_gene: TRBJ2-7; d_gene: .; abundance: .; CDR3nt: TGTGCCAGCACCGAACCCCAAAGGGGCCCGCTTAGGTACGAGCAGTACTTC; CDR3aa: CASTEPQRGPLRYEQYF
v_gene: TRBV6-5; j_gene: TRBJ2-4; d_gene: .; abundance: .; CDR3nt: TGTGCCAGCAGTTACCGGACAGTTGGCATTCAGTACTTC; CDR3aa: CASSYRTVGIQYF
v_gene: TRBV11-2; j_gene: TRBJ2-1; d_gene: TRBD1; abundance: few; CDR3nt: TGTGCCAGCAGCCCCCGTCCGGGACAGGGCCAGGCTAATGAGCAGTTCTTC; CDR3aa: CASSPRPGQGQANEQFF
v_gene: TRBV2; j_gene: TRBJ1-1; d_gene: TRBD1; abundance: .; CDR3nt: TGTGCCACCTTACCCCCTGGACAGGGGAGTTTGAACACTGAAGCTTTCTTT; CDR3aa: CATLPPGQGSLNTEAFF
v_gene: TRBV18; j_gene: TRBJ1-1; d_gene: .; abundance: few; CDR3nt: TGTGCCAGCTCACCCGACAGCGGGAGGACTGAAGCTTTCTTT; CDR3aa: CASSPDSGRTEAFF
v_gene: TRBV11-2; j_gene: TRBJ2-5; d_gene: TRBD2; abundance: few; CDR3nt: TGTGCCAGCCGGGGGGGCGAGACCCAGTACTTC; CDR3aa: CASRGGETQYF
v_gene: TRBV19; j_gene: TRBJ1-5; d_gene: .; abundance: few; CDR3nt: TGTGCCAGTAGGCCCCCGGGGGAGGGACAGCCCCAGCATTTT; CDR3aa: CASRPPGEGQPQHF
v_gene: TRBV19; j_gene: TRBJ1-2; d_gene: .; abundance: few; CDR3nt: TGTGCCAGTAGTATCCTCGGGGAGGCTGGCTACACCTTC; CDR3aa: CASSILGEAGYTF
v_gene: TRBV5-1; j_gene: TRBJ2-5; d_gene: .; abundance: few; CDR3nt: TGCGCCAGCAGCCTCGGTCGGGTGGCCAGAAATCAAGAGACCCAGTACTTC; CDR3aa: CASSLGRVARNQETQYF
v_gene: TRBV4-3; j_gene: TRBJ1-1; d_gene: TRBD1; abundance: .; CDR3nt: TGCGCCAGCAGCCAAGCCGTACAGGGGATTGCTTTCTTT; CDR3aa: CASSQAVQGIAFF
v_gene: TRBV9; j_gene: TRBJ1-2; d_gene: .; abundance: .; CDR3nt: TGTGCCAGCGGGAGAGAGAATGGCTACACCTTC; CDR3aa: CASGRENGYTF
v_gene: TRBV19; j_gene: TRBJ2-7; d_gene: .; abundance: .; CDR3nt: TGTGCCAGTAGTCGTACCGTGGGCGCCTACGAGCAGTACTTC; CDR3aa: CASSRTVGAYEQYF
v_gene: TRBV5-8; j_gene: TRBJ1-4; d_gene: TRBD1; abundance: few; CDR3nt: TGTGCCAGCAGCCTCTTCCCGGGACAGGGCAATGAAAAACTGTTTTTT; CDR3aa: CASSLFPGQGNEKLFF
v_gene: TRBV14; j_gene: TRBJ1-6; d_gene: .; abundance: few; CDR3nt: TGTGCCAGCAGCCAAGCGGGGAGATACTATAATTCACCCCTCCACTTT; CDR3aa: CASSQAGRYYNSPLHF
v_gene: TRBV5-1; j_gene: TRBJ1-1; d_gene: .; abundance: few; CDR3nt: TGCGCCAGCAGAAATGGGGCTCTGAACACTGAAGCTTTCTTT; CDR3aa: CASRNGALNTEAFF